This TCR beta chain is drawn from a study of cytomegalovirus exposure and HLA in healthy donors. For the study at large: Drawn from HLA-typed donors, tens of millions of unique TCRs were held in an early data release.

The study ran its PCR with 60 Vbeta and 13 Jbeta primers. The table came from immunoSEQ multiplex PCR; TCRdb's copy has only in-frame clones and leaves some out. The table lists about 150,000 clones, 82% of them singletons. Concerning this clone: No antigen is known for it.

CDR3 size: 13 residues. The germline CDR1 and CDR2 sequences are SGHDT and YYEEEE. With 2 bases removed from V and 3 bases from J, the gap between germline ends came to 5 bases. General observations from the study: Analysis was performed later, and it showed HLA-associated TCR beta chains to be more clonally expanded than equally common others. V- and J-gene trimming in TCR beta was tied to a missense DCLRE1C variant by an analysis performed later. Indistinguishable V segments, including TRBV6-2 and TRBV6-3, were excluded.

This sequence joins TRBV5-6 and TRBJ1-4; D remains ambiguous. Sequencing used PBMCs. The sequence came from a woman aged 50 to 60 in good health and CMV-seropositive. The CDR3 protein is CASSFGSNEKLFF. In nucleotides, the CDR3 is TGTGCCAGCAGCTTCGGTTCTAATGAAAAACTGTTTTTT. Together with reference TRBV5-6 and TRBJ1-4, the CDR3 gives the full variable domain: DAGVTQSPTHLIKTRGQQVTLRCSPKSGHDTVSWYQQALGQGPQFIFQYYEEEERQRGNFPDRFSGHQFPNYSSELNVNALLLGDSALYLCASSFGSNEKLFFGSGTQLSVL.